This T cell receptor beta chain derives from a study of OX40 agonist ivuxolimab in advanced cancers. Findings and limits, study-wide: Among the lowest peripheral clonal expansion occurred in 0.1-3.0 mg/kg partial responders. CD8+ T cells averaged more expanded clones than CD4+.

As regards this clone: Its antigen is unknown.

The CDR3 sequence is 14 residues long. CDR1 is LNHDA and CDR2 is SQIVND in the germline V gene (reference sequence). V was shortened by 6 bases and J by 12 bases, with 20 bases between the two germline ends. Here immunoSEQ multiplex PCR was the method, and the copy in TCRdb shows in-frame clones only, minus some. The sample comprises 53,000 or so clones, roughly 79% of which are singletons, and under 3% rests with the top ten. At baseline, cycle 4 day 1, and cycle 7 day 1, blood was sampled. The specimen was CD4+ or CD8+ T cells sorted from blood, collected in a trial of the OX40 agonist ivuxolimab. The receptor comes from an adult with an advanced solid tumor such as melanoma, head and neck, liver or kidney cancer. V gene TRBV19 combines with J gene TRBJ2-2; perhaps TRBD2 as D (5 bases). The CDR3 sequence: CASRGVSQPGKLFF. The CDR3, as DNA: TGTGCCAGTAGGGGAGTCAGTCAACCGGGGAAGCTGTTTTTT.